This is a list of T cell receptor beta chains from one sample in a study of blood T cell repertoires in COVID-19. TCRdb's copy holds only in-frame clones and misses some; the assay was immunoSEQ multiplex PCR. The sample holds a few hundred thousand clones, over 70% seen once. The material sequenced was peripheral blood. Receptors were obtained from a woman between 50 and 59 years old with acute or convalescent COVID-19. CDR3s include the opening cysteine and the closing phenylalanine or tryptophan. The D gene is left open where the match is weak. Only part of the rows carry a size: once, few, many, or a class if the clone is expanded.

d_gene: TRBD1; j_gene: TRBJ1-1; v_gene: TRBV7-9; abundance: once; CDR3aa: CASSIGQGVTEAFF
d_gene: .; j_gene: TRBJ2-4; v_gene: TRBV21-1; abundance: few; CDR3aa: CASSAPPGIQYF
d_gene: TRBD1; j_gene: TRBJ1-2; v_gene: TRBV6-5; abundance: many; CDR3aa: CASRARDRDGYTF
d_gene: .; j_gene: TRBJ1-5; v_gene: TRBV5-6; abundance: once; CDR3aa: CASSLGQYNQPQHF
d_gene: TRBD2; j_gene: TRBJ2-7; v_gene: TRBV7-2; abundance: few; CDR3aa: CASSLSGDEQYF
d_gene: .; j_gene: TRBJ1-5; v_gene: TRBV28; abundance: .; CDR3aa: CASSFLQDNQPQHF
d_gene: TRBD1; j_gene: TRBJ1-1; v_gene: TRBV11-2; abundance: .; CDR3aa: CASKTTGGRENTEAFF
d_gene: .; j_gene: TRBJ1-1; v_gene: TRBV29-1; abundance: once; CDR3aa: CSVATENTEAFF
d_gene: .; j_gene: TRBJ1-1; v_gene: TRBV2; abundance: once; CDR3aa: CASSATRNHEAFF
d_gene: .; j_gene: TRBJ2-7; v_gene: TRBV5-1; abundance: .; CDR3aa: CASSLSLAYEQYF
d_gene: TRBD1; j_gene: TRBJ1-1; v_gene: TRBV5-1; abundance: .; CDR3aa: CASSARGPMRIMNTEAFF
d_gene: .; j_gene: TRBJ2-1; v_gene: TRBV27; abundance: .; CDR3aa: CASSPAGPSYNEQFF
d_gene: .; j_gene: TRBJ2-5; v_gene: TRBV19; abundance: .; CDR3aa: CASGTLETQYF
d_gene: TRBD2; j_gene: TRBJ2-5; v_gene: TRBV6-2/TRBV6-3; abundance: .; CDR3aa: CASSYSLASGRAETQYF
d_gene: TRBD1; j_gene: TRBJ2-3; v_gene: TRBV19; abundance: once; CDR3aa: CASSKLHEGQGSTDTQYF
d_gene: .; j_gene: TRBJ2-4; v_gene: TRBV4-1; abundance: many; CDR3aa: CASSQATGENVNIQYF
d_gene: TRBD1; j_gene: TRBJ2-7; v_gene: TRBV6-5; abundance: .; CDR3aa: CASTHWTGSYEQYF
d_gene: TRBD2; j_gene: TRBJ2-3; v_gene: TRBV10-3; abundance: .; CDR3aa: CAISSGAEDTQYF
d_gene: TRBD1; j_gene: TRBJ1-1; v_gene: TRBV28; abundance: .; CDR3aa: CASRQTGGVTVIEAFF
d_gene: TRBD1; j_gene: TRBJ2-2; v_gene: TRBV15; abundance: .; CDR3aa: CATSRLDRERGELFF
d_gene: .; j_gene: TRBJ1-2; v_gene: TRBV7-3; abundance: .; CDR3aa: CASSFGLDYGYTF
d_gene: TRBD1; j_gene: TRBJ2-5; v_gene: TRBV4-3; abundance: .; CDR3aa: CASSQDRGRETQYF
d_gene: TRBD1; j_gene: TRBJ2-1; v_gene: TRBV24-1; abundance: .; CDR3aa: CATSDPGTGAAEQFF
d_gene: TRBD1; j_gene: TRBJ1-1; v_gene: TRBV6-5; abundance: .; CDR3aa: CASSRDRGSTEAFF
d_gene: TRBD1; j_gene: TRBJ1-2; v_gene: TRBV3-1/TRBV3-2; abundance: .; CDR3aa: CASTSGTDYGYTF
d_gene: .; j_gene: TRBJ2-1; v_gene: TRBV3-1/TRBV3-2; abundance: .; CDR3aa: CASSSLGESGEQFF
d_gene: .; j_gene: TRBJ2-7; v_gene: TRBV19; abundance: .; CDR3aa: CARLFRVSYEQYF
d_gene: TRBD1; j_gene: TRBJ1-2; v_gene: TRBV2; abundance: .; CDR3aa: CATQGQGGLGYTF
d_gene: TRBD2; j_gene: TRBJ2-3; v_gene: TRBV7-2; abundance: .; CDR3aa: CASSSPLAVGTDTQYF
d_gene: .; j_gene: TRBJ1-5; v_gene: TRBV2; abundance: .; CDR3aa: CATAQEQGQPQHF
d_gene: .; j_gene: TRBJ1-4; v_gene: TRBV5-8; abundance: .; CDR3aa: CASSSRSGGEKLFF
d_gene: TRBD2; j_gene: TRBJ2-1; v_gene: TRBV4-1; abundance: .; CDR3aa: CASSPSRLLAGINEQFF
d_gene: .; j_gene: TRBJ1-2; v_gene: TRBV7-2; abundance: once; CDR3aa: CASSLRQGSGYTF